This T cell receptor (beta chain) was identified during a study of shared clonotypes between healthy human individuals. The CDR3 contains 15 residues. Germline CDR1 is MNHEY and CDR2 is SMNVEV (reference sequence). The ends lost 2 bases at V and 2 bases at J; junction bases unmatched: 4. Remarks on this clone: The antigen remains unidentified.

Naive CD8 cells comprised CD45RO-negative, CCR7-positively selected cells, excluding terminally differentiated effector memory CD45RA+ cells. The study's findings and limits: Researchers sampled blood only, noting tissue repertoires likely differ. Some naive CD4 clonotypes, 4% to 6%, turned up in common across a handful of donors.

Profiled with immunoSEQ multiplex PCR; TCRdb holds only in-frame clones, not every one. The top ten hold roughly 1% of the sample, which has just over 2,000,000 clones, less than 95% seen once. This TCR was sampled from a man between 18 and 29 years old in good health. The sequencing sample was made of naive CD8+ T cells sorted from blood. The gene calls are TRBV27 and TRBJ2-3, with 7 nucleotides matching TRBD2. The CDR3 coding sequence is TGTGCCAGCAGTTTAGGGGCGGGAGTCACAGATACGCAGTATTTT. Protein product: CASSLGAGVTDTQYF.